Sequencing of this T cell receptor (beta chain) was carried out in a study of blood T cells in healthy people across ages. Study results and limitations: The lack of PBMC sorting stopped any conclusive naive versus antigen-experienced comparison.

Sample-barcoded 5' priming and a J-beta primer mix drove a second PCR of about 7 to 11 cycles. TCRdb recomputed calls from the 5' RACE reads with MiXCR, one row per CDR3 protein. The sample has 650,000 to 950,000 distinct CDR3 sequences, around 42% seen once. V trimming: 0 bases; J trimming: 4 bases; junction bases outside the gene matches: 3. From germline, CDR1 is MNHEY and CDR2 SVGAGI. The CDR3 has 16 amino acids. This clonotype was found a few times. The antigen is undetermined. This clonotype was obtained from a man in his sixties in good health. The sample comprised blood. The V and J genes are TRBV6-5 and TRBJ2-7, with 13 positions matching TRBD2. The CDR3 sequence: CASSYSGTSGKYEQYF. The CDR3 DNA reads TGTGCCAGCAGTTACTCCGGGACTAGCGGGAAGTACGAGCAGTACTTC.